This T cell receptor (beta chain) was captured by sequencing in a study of T cell repertoires in cytomegalovirus infection. TCRdb called the reads again in MiXCR, with one record for every CDR3 protein. The sample has 150,000 to 200,000 distinct CDR3 sequences; roughly a fifth are singletons. Germline values: CDR1 MNHEY, CDR2 SVGAGI. V was pared by 4 bases and J by 7 bases, with 16 bases between. The CDR3 runs 15 residues. Sequenced material: PBMCs. This receptor was obtained from a human donor in good health (CMV status not recorded). Some clones in this sample may be carry-over from other donors' samples. The chain recombines TRBV6-5 with TRBJ1-4; D unresolved. As DNA, the CDR3 is TGTGCCAGCAGTTCCCGGACCCTGGCGAGTGAAAAACTGTTTTTT. Translation: CASSSRTLASEKLFF.